This entry lists 25 T cell receptor beta chains sequenced from one sample in a study of CD8 T cells in ankylosing spondylitis. The study's findings and limits: Seemingly distinctive of ankylosing spondylitis blood was a TCR beta motif formed by eight highly homologous variants.

No antigen has been identified for these receptors. TCRdb ran MiXCR on the 5' RACE reads and lists one entry per CDR3 protein. The sample lists approximately 150,000 distinct CDR3 sequences, approximately 17% occurring once. Material: blood, either unsorted or a sorted T cell fraction (not recorded which). The receptors come from a male donor with ankylosing spondylitis.

V is TRBV5-1 and J is TRBJ2-2; 9 nucleotides align to TRBD1. The V and J ends lost 4 bases and 7 bases, in that order; junction bases with no gene match: 8. The CDR3 loop spans 15 amino acids. Germline lookup yields CDR1 SGHRS and CDR2 YFSETQ. CDR3 nucleotide sequence: TGCGCCAGCAGCCCATGGACAGGGGTAAGCGGGGAGCTGTTTTTT. It codes for CASSPWTGVSGELFF.

This clonotype has a handful of counts. The chain has TRBV29-1 and TRBJ2-1; D is unclear. The CDR3 length is 11 residues. Trimming removed 3 bases from V and 5 bases from J, with 5 bases in between. Germline assignment: CDR1 SQVTM and CDR2 ANQGSEA. The chain's CDR3 is CSVDVDNEQFF. Here the CDR3 DNA reads TGCAGCGTTGACGTCGACAATGAGCAGTTCTTC.

In this sample, this clonotype turned up a few times. This chain uses TRBV21-1 with TRBJ1-1; the listed D gene, TRBD1, was not tested against the DNA. TRBV21-1 is an annotated pseudogene. The CDR3 contains 16 residues. The DNA for the CDR3 is TGTGCCAGCAGCAAAGTATTGACAGGGGTGAACACTGAAGCTTTCTTT. Its protein product is CASSKVLTGVNTEAFF.

The V gene is TRBV4-1, the J gene TRBJ2-3; 9 positions match TRBD2. Germline CDR1 is MGHRA and CDR2 is YSYEKL. The CDR3 runs 17 residues. V dropped 0 bases and J dropped 1; count of bases not matched to a gene: 5. The CDR3 DNA follows: TGCGCCAGCAGCCAAGATAGGTGGACTAGCGGCACAGATACGCAGTATTTT. Its protein product is CASSQDRWTSGTDTQYF.

This chain uses TRBV4-1 with TRBJ2-3; D is perhaps TRBD2 (6 bases). Germline values: CDR1 MGHRA, CDR2 YSYEKL. This CDR3 contains 19 residues. V lost 0 bases, J lost 5 bases, and 24 bases lay in between. The CDR3 sequence: CASSQDVSSGRDEEDTQYF. In nucleotides, the CDR3 is TGCGCCAGCAGCCAAGATGTATCCAGCGGGCGGGACGAAGAAGATACGCAGTATTTT.

The chain uses TRBV7-3 and TRBJ2-1; 9 bases line up with TRBD2. The CDR3 consists of 15 residues. Germline CDR1 SGHTA, CDR2 FQGTGA. V dropped 5 bases and J dropped 8; count of bases not matched to a gene: 10. The CDR3 protein is CASSPGLAIEDEQFF. The CDR3 DNA sequence: TGTGCCAGCAGCCCCGGACTAGCGATCGAAGATGAGCAGTTCTTC.

This clonotype was found a few times. CDR3: CSARTHPGLTNEKLFF. CDR3 in DNA: TGCAGTGCTAGAACTCACCCGGGACTTACTAATGAAAAACTGTTTTTT. This sequence joins TRBV20-1 and TRBJ1-4, with a tentative D call TRBD1 (5 bases). The CDR3 runs 16 residues. Looked up from germline, CDR1 is DFQATT and CDR2 is SNEGSKA (reference sequence). V shed 2 bases and J shed 2 bases, with 15 bases lying between them.

The chain has TRBV4-1 and TRBJ1-5; possibly TRBD1 for D (6 bases). Germline V gene lookup returns CDR1 MGHRA and CDR2 YSYEKL. V was trimmed by 1 base and J by 1 base, leaving 11 bases between them. The CDR3 runs to 16 residues. The CDR3 loop reads CASSQGQVRSNQPQHF. CDR3 sequence (DNA): TGCGCCAGCAGCCAAGGACAGGTCCGAAGCAATCAGCCCCAGCATTTT.

V is TRBV27 and J is TRBJ1-1; TRBD1 is a possible D gene (6 bases). CDR1 MNHEY and CDR2 SMNVEV come from the germline V gene (reference sequence). Trimming took 5 bases from V and 5 from J, leaving 12 bases between them. The CDR3 spans 13 residues. This CDR3 reads CASSALQGTEAFF. As DNA, the CDR3 is TGTGCCAGCAGTGCCCTCCAGGGGACTGAAGCTTTCTTT.

This clonotype was detected ten times or more. This chain joins TRBV12-3 or TRBV12-4 and TRBJ2-2, with D perhaps TRBD2 (5 bases). The CDR3 has 16 residues. The ends were cut back, 1 base at V and 6 bases at J, with 15 bases in the middle. Here the CDR3 reads CASSLGLGLDPGELFF. In DNA, the CDR3 is TGTGCCAGCAGTTTAGGGTTAGGACTCGACCCCGGGGAGCTGTTTTTT.

In its sample, this clonotype was seen once. V gene TRBV11-3 combines with J gene TRBJ2-2, with TRBD2 matching over 12 bases. This CDR3 region has 14 residues. The germline V gene has CDR1 SGHNT and CDR2 YENEEA. Trimming cost V 9 bases and J 7 bases; bases outside gene matches: 6. DNA of the CDR3: TGTGCCAGTGGACTAGCGGGATATGTCGGGGAGCTGTTTTTT. It yields the protein CASGLAGYVGELFF.

The V and J genes are TRBV2 and TRBJ2-3; 9 nucleotides line up with TRBD2. Germline CDR1 is SNHLY and CDR2 is FYNNEI. V lost 7 bases and J lost 0; bases outside the gene matches: 2. The length of the CDR3 is 14 residues. The CDR3 DNA is TGTGCCAGCATGGCGGGAGGGAGCACAGATACGCAGTATTTT. Protein sequence: CASMAGGSTDTQYF.

The rearrangement links TRBV7-6 to TRBJ2-1; possible D gene TRBD2, 5 bases. The germline gives CDR1 SGHVS, CDR2 FNYEAQ. The germline V and J ends were trimmed by 0 bases and 5 bases, with 11 bases remaining between them. This CDR3 has 15 residues. Here the CDR3 reads CASSLAAGSHNEQFF. CDR3 nucleotide sequence: TGTGCCAGCAGCTTAGCCGCGGGTTCACACAATGAGCAGTTCTTC.

The CDR3 reads CASSPTMGGIQYF. CDR3 sequence (DNA): TGCGCCAGCAGCCCTACCATGGGGGGCATTCAGTACTTC. The gene calls are TRBV4-3 and TRBJ2-4, with D perhaps TRBD2 (6 bases). CDR3 length equals 13 residues. Germline CDR1 and CDR2: LGHNA and YSLEER. V was cut by 4 bases and J by 9 bases, with 13 bases left in between.

The CDR3 DNA is TGCGCCAGCAGCCAAGATTTCCCGCAGGGTAGCAATCAGCCCCAGCATTTT. Its translation: CASSQDFPQGSNQPQHF. The J gene is TRBJ1-5, the V gene TRBV4-1; D may be TRBD1 (5 bases). CDR3 length: 17 amino acids. Looked up from germline, CDR1 is MGHRA and CDR2 is YSYEKL. V was pared by 0 bases and J by 0 bases, with 12 bases between.

This clonotype was counted only a few times. The chain joins TRBV21-1 to TRBJ2-7; the table's D call, TRBD1, was not checked against the DNA. TRBV21-1 is flagged as a pseudogene. The CDR3 spans 14 residues. The CDR3 DNA is TGTGCCAGCAGGTCGGGGCAGGGGCACTACGAGCAGTACTTC. Translating gives CASRSGQGHYEQYF.

The genes are TRBV2 and TRBJ1-5; 9 bases match TRBD1. The CDR3 sequence is 15 residues long. The junction had 6 bases not matched to a gene; V was cut back by 5 bases and J by 4 bases. The germline V gene has CDR1 SNHLY and CDR2 FYNNEI. The CDR3 DNA sequence: TGTGCCAGCAGTCTCCGGGACAGGGCAAATCAGCCCCAGCATTTT. Translating it yields CASSLRDRANQPQHF.

The chain couples TRBV30 to TRBJ2-7; the D is unclear. Germline-derived CDR1 and CDR2 are GTSNPN and SVGIG (reference sequence). This CDR3 region has 13 residues. With 0 bases removed from V and 6 bases from J, the gap between germline ends came to 12 bases. DNA for the CDR3: TGTGCCTGGAGTGTAACTGGGCTGGGCGAGCAGTACTTC. This gives the protein CAWSVTGLGEQYF.

The chain employs TRBV6-2 or TRBV6-3 and TRBJ2-1; 11 nucleotides align to TRBD2. The V segment lost 5 bases and the J segment 6 bases; nucleotides outside the gene matches: 6. The CDR3 covers 15 residues. The germline gives CDR1 MNHEY, CDR2 SVGEGT. The CDR3 reads CASSLAGGGSNEQFF. CDR3 nucleotides: TGTGCCAGCAGTCTAGCGGGAGGAGGTTCCAATGAGCAGTTCTTC.

This clonotype appeared a few times. V usage is TRBV6-2 or TRBV6-3 and J usage is TRBJ2-1; tentatively, D is TRBD1 or TRBD2 (5 bases each). V was clipped by 6 bases and J by 5 bases, with 17 bases between them. The CDR3 runs 15 residues. Germline-derived CDR1 and CDR2 are MNHEY and SVGEGT. CDR3 in amino acids: CASRDRDARNNEQFF. The CDR3 region has the DNA TGTGCCAGCAGAGACCGGGACGCAAGAAACAATGAGCAGTTCTTC.

In this sample, this clonotype turned up a few times. This chain connects TRBV27 to TRBJ1-6, with TRBD1 identical over 7 bases. CDR1 and CDR2 (germline): MNHEY, SMNVEV (reference sequence). Trimming cost V 5 bases and J 7 bases; bases outside gene matches: 8. The CDR3 sequence is 15 residues long. Written as DNA, the CDR3 is TGTGCCAGCAGTACCCGAGGGACAGTAAATTCACCCCTCCACTTT. Its protein product is CASSTRGTVNSPLHF.

This chain links TRBV9 with TRBJ2-7; 9 bases are shared with TRBD2. The CDR3 is 16 amino acids. The germline V gene has CDR1 SGDLS and CDR2 YYNGEE. Germline trimming cut 0 bases from V and 3 bases from J; bases unmatched to any gene: 7. DNA for the CDR3: TGTGCCAGCAGCGTAGAGGCTAGCGGGACCCACTACGAGCAGTACTTC. It encodes CASSVEASGTHYEQYF.

The chain has TRBV29-1 and TRBJ2-5, with TRBD1 matching 7 bases. The CDR3 is made up of 15 amino acids. The junction had 10 bases not matched to a gene; V was cut back by 6 bases and J by 0 bases. Germline assignment: CDR1 SQVTM and CDR2 ANQGSEA. The CDR3 protein is CSVTRTGNYQETQYF. CDR3 bases: TGCAGCGTCACTAGGACAGGAAACTACCAAGAGACCCAGTACTTC.

This clonotype was counted a few times. The V gene is TRBV4-3, the J gene TRBJ2-1; tentatively, D is TRBD2 (5 bases). CDR3 length: 14 amino acids. Trimming shortened V by 8 bases and J by 8 bases, and 19 bases separated the two germline ends. Germline lookup yields CDR1 LGHNA and CDR2 YSLEER. CDR3 sequence (DNA): TGCGCCAGCGCCTTGGCAAGAGGGCCGGATGAGCAGTTCTTC. This encodes CASALARGPDEQFF.

The chain has TRBV6-5 and TRBJ2-1; no definite D call. Trimming removed 2 bases from V and 8 bases from J, with 16 bases in between. The CDR3 loop spans 15 amino acids. CDR1 is MNHEY, CDR2 SVGAGI, per germline. This CDR3 reads CASSYTGPLSDEQFF. The CDR3 DNA follows: TGTGCCAGCAGTTACACCGGACCTTTGAGCGATGAGCAGTTCTTC.